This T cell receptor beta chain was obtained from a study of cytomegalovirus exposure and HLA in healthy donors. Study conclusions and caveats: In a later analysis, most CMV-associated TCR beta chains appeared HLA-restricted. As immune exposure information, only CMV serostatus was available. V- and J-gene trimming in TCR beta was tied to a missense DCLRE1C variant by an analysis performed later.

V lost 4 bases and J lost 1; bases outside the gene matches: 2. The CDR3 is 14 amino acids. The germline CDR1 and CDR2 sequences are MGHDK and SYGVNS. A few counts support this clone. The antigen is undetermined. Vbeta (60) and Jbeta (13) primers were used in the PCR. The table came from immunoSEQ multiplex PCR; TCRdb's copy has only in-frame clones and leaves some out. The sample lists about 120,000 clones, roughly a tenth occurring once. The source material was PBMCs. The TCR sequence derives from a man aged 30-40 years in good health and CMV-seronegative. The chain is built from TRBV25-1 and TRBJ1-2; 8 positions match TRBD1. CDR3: CASSGQGINYGYTF. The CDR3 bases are TGTGCCAGCAGTGGACAGGGGATTAACTATGGCTACACCTTC.